A selection of T cell receptor beta chains follows, all from one sample in a study of blood T cell repertoires in COVID-19. Some clones are missing from TCRdb's copy, which holds only in-frame ones; the method was immunoSEQ multiplex PCR. This sample carries some 80,000 clones, about 87% of them seen once, and the ten largest clones take roughly 8%. Sample: peripheral blood. These receptors all come from a man older than 75 with active or convalescent COVID-19. CDR3s leave out the opening cysteine and the closing phenylalanine or tryptophan. The order of the fields is J gene, D gene, V gene, CDR3 protein. The D gene is left open where the match is weak.

>TRBJ1-2|.|TRBV2
ASFAGSTRGYT
>TRBJ2-5|TRBD2|TRBV9
ASSVATGLVGETQY
>TRBJ1-2|TRBD1|TRBV19
ASSQTGGAYGYT
>TRBJ2-5|TRBD1|TRBV7-2
ASSIPGQGLETQY
>TRBJ1-6|.|TRBV19
ASSIGPGNKKHNSPLH
>TRBJ1-2|TRBD1|TRBV5-1
ASSWDRDYGYT
>TRBJ1-5|.|TRBV21-1
ASSDRGASTLYSNQPQH
>TRBJ1-1|.|TRBV7-3
ASSQGGYTEAF
>TRBJ2-6|TRBD2|TRBV3-1/TRBV3-2
ASSPTSGISGANVLT
>TRBJ1-2|TRBD1|TRBV5-4
ASSLPGQGTNGYT
>TRBJ1-4|.|TRBV2
ASIEAGEKLF
>TRBJ1-1|.|TRBV6-4
ASSDSSTANTEAF
>TRBJ1-1|.|TRBV5-6
ASSFVQGEAF
>TRBJ2-3|.|TRBV24-1
ATSDPVRGTDTQY
>TRBJ2-2|TRBD2|TRBV7-9
ASSVGSGKVDTGELF
>TRBJ2-5|TRBD1|TRBV7-8
ASSASNRDRGRTQETQY
>TRBJ1-5|.|TRBV6-4
ASSEFGGAYQPQH
>TRBJ1-2|.|TRBV5-6
ASSLLDKRYGYT
>TRBJ1-2|TRBD1|TRBV15
ATSSLGQGNYGYT
>TRBJ2-2|.|TRBV25-1
ASSDRAGLAGELF
>TRBJ2-2|TRBD1|TRBV5-1
ASSLTGTGNTGELF
>TRBJ2-6|TRBD1|TRBV2
ASSPEGTASGANVLT
>TRBJ2-1|TRBD2|TRBV7-9
ASEETSGRARNEQF
>TRBJ1-2|.|TRBV6-6
ASSFRGSYGYT
>TRBJ1-4|.|TRBV27
ASSFHRAGGEKLF
>TRBJ2-1|TRBD2|TRBV7-9
ASSSIGLAGAGNEQF
>TRBJ2-3|.|TRBV18
ASSPRTGLTDTQY
>TRBJ1-6|TRBD1|TRBV19
ASKGQGNSPLH
>TRBJ2-1|TRBD1|TRBV6-5
ASSQDRDPYNEQF
>TRBJ1-2|.|TRBV21-1
ASSDDSRYPAGNTPCGYT